These 31 T cell receptor beta chains share one sample of origin, sequenced in a study of T cell clonality in common variable immunodeficiency. Profiled with immunoSEQ multiplex PCR; TCRdb holds only in-frame clones, not every one. The sample was found to contain tens of thousands of clones, and every one recurs. The specimen sequenced was peripheral blood mononuclear cells. These receptors were taken from a person between 18 and 70 years old in good health.

This clone was observed a handful of times. The missing CDR3 end, 3 residues past where the read stops, is filled in from the germline J gene. Other DNA sequences in this specimen translate into the identical CDR3. The chain carries TRBV11-1 and TRBJ2-7; D might be TRBD2 (5 bases). This CDR3 is built from 13 residues. Per the germline V gene, CDR1 is SGHAT and CDR2 is FQDESV (reference sequence). Trimming left V 0 bases short and J 4 bases short, with 7 bases between. This CDR3 is CASSLATGYEQYF. CDR3 DNA, as far as it was read: TGTGCCAGCAGCTTAGCGACGGGGTACGAG.

About this clone: At one end, the junction sequence differs from germline, possibly due to a read error. The read comes to an end 3 residues before the CDR3 does, leaving the germline J gene to fill in the end. The chain carries TRBV11-2 and TRBJ2-3; 11 positions match TRBD2. There are 15 residues in the CDR3. Per germline, CDR1 SGHAT and CDR2 FQNNGV. CDR3 residues: CASGFTSGSKDTQYF. The sequenced CDR3 bases are TGTGCCAGCGGCTTTACTAGCGGGAGTAAAGATACG.

As to this clone: A much larger clone is a single base away; this may be a read error. The read ends 3 residues before the CDR3 terminus; that terminus is restored from the germline J gene. This chain connects TRBV18 to TRBJ2-5; D is uncertain. The CDR3 length is 13 residues. Germline V gene data show CDR1 as KGHSH and CDR2 as LQKENI. The chain's CDR3 is CASSPPSTDTQYF. The CDR3 bases that were read are TGTGCCAGCTCACCACCCTCCACAGATACC.

A note on this clone: The CDR3 is cut off 3 residues early in the read; its end comes from the germline J gene. This chain links TRBV5-1 with TRBJ1-3; D possibly corresponds to TRBD1 (6 bases). The V gene lost 4 bases and the J gene lost 1 base, with 9 bases spanning the gap. Germline values: CDR1 SGHRS, CDR2 YFSETQ. The CDR3 is made up of 14 amino acids. The chain's CDR3 is CASSPDRSGNTIYF. CDR3 DNA (partial): TGCGCCAGCAGCCCCGACAGGTCTGGAAACACC.

The table lists this clone with many counts. With the read ending 3 residues before the CDR3 end, the germline J gene is used to fill in that end. The V call is TRBV7-2, the J call TRBJ2-7; a weak D match, TRBD1 (5 bases). The germline CDR1 and CDR2 sequences are SGHTA and FQGNSA. Trimming removed 5 bases at V and 1 base at J, with 12 bases between. The CDR3 covers 14 residues. CDR3 in amino acids: CASSRSQGSYEQYF. Partial CDR3 DNA: TGTGCCAGCAGCCGAAGTCAGGGATCCTACGAG.

This clone has a handful of counts. The read terminates 3 residues ahead of where the CDR3 ends, so the germline J gene completes it. The chain has TRBV11-3 and TRBJ2-3, with D perhaps matching TRBD1 or TRBD2 (5 bases each). The germline V gene encodes CDR1 SGHNT and CDR2 YENEEA. Deletions cut 0 bases from V and 8 bases from J, with 15 bases between. The CDR3 is 15 residues long. CDR3 residues: CASSLESRGEGTQYF. Partial CDR3 DNA: TGTGCCAGCAGCTTAGAGTCAAGGGGCGAGGGTACG.

In the case of this clone: The read ends 3 residues early relative to the CDR3; the germline J gene fills the gap. The chain links TRBV11-2 to TRBJ2-1; 10 bases line up with TRBD2. The CDR3 runs 14 residues. The V gene end was trimmed by 3 bases and the J gene end by 8 bases; junction bases not matched to a gene: 4. Germline assignment: CDR1 SGHAT and CDR2 FQNNGV. The CDR3 bases that were read are TGTGCCAGCAGCTTTAGCGGGAGGACAGATGAG. Translating gives CASSFSGRTDE. From start to end, the CDR3 is CASSFSGRTDEQFF.

There are many counts of this clone. The read gets to within 3 residues of the CDR3 end, and the germline J gene fills in the rest. The V call is TRBV7-9, the J call TRBJ2-5, with D perhaps matching TRBD1 (5 bases). Between the trimmed V and J ends, which lost 0 bases and 3 bases, there was a span of 8 bases. Germline CDR1 reads SEHNR; CDR2 reads FQNEAQ (reference sequence). CDR3 size: 14 residues. Here the CDR3 reads CASSLATREETQYF. The part of the CDR3 DNA that was read is TGTGCCAGCAGCTTAGCGACCAGGGAAGAGACC.

This clone was recorded many times. The read ends 3 residues before the CDR3 terminus; that terminus is restored from the germline J gene. The rearrangement uses TRBV5-4 and TRBJ2-1, with D possibly being TRBD1 (6 bases). Germline lookup yields CDR1 SGHNT and CDR2 YYREEE (reference sequence). This CDR3 spans 15 amino acids. Trimming took off 4 bases at V and 8 bases at J, with 19 bases between the two ends. The sequenced part of the CDR3 DNA is TGTGCCAGCAGCCTTTCACAGGGTATTCATCATGAG. It codes for CASSLSQGIHHE. The whole CDR3 reads CASSLSQGIHHEQFF.

Of note for this clone: The read gets to within 3 residues of the CDR3 end, and the germline J gene fills in the rest. The rearrangement links TRBV2 to TRBJ2-3; 7 bases line up with TRBD1. The CDR3 length is 14 residues. V gave up 7 bases and J gave up 5 bases; unmatched junction bases: 9. Germline lookup yields CDR1 SNHLY and CDR2 FYNNEI. Incomplete CDR3 DNA: TGTGCCAGCATCGACAGGGTAGGAGAAGATACG. Amino acid sequence: CASIDRVGEDT. The full CDR3 protein reads CASIDRVGEDTQYF.

This clone was recorded at least ten times. The read terminates 3 residues ahead of where the CDR3 ends, so the germline J gene completes it. The V and J genes are TRBV20-1 and TRBJ1-6; 8 positions agree with TRBD1. J gave up 7 bases and V 4 bases, and 6 bases lay outside the gene matches. This CDR3 spans 14 amino acids. CDR1 is DFQATT and CDR2 is SNEGSKA in the germline V gene (reference sequence). Partial CDR3 DNA: TGCAGTGCTACTGGACAGGGCAGGAATTCACCC. This codes for CSATGQGRNSP. The entire CDR3 sequence reads CSATGQGRNSPLHF.

In this sample, this clone turned up a few times. The CDR3 end lies 3 residues beyond the end of the read and is filled in from the germline J gene. The chain is built from TRBV7-8 and TRBJ1-1; 9 bases are shared with TRBD1. Germline V gene data show CDR1 as SGHVS and CDR2 as FQNEAQ. The CDR3 has 13 residues. With 3 bases clipped from V and 4 bases from J, the junction kept 0 bases outside the gene matches. The CDR3 DNA, read in part, is TGTGCCAGCAGCTTGGGACAGGGCACTGAA. Translating gives CASSLGQGTE. The full CDR3 sequence reads CASSLGQGTEAFF.

This clone was seen at least ten times. The read gets to within 3 residues of the CDR3 end, and the germline J gene fills in the rest. The gene calls are TRBV20-1 and TRBJ2-5; D is unresolved. In germline, CDR1 is DFQATT, CDR2 SNEGSKA (reference sequence). V was clipped by 0 bases and J by 7 bases, with 12 bases between them. The CDR3 runs to 13 residues. The CDR3 bases that were read are TGCAGTGCTAGAGAACGTGCTCCCGGGACC. Amino acid sequence: CSARERAPGT. From start to end, the CDR3 is CSARERAPGTQYF.

This clone has at least ten counts. Here the CDR3 reads CASSMAGGLYNEQFF. CDR3 DNA, as far as it was read: TGTGCCAGTAGTATGGCGGGAGGCCTCTACAATGAG. J is TRBJ2-1 and V is TRBV19; 8 bases match TRBD2. The CDR3 end falls 3 residues outside the read, so it is completed with the germline J gene. Trimming took 3 bases from V and 3 from J; bases not matched to a gene: 4. The CDR3 loop spans 15 amino acids. Germline V CDR1 and CDR2: LNHDA, SQIVND (reference sequence).

There are many counts of this clone. The missing CDR3 end, 3 residues past where the read stops, is filled in from the germline J gene. This chain connects TRBV30 to TRBJ1-3; possible D gene TRBD1, 6 bases. The CDR3 consists of 14 residues. The ends were cut back, 4 bases at V and 3 bases at J, with 13 bases in the middle. Looked up from germline, CDR1 is GTSNPN and CDR2 is SVGIG (reference sequence). This CDR3 is CAWTLTTGGNTIYF. The part of the CDR3 DNA that was read is TGTGCCTGGACCCTAACGACAGGTGGAAACACC.

This clone has at least ten counts. With the read ending 3 residues before the CDR3 end, the germline J gene is used to fill in that end. The V and J genes are TRBV20-1 and TRBJ1-2; D unresolved. This CDR3 is built from 11 residues. Trimming removed 2 bases from V and 7 bases from J, with 8 bases in between. Germline values: CDR1 DFQATT, CDR2 SNEGSKA (reference sequence). CDR3 protein: CSARSAGGYTF. Partial CDR3 DNA: TGCAGTGCTAGATCGGCAGGTGGC.

This clone came up many times. The read ends 3 residues shy of where the CDR3 ends; the end is completed using the germline J gene. The same CDR3 is also encoded by other DNA sequences in this sample. The chain is built from TRBV20-1 and TRBJ2-5; D is uncertain. Trimming removed 6 bases from V and 4 bases from J, with 12 bases in between. From germline, CDR1 is DFQATT and CDR2 SNEGSKA (reference sequence). This CDR3 contains 12 residues. The CDR3 spells CSASPTGETQYF. The sequenced CDR3 bases are TGCAGTGCCTCGCCGACGGGAGAGACC.

This clone was counted at least ten times. The CDR3 end lies 3 residues beyond the end of the read and is filled in from the germline J gene. The rearrangement links TRBV30 to TRBJ2-3; D might be TRBD1 (6 bases). Germline values: CDR1 GTSNPN, CDR2 SVGIG (reference sequence). The CDR3 contains 13 residues. V shed 0 bases and J shed 5 bases, with 9 bases lying between them. CDR3 residues: CAWSVLGGDTQYF. The covered CDR3 bases are TGTGCCTGGAGTGTATTAGGGGGAGATACG. Full variable domain (missing parts from reference TRBV30 and TRBJ2-3): SQTIHQWPATLVQPVGSPLSLECTVEGTSNPNLYWYRQAAGRGLQLLFYSVGIGQISSEVPQNLSASRPQDRQFILSSKKLLLSDSGFYLCAWSVLGGDTQYFGPGTRLTVL.

This clone appeared many times. The sequenced fragment ends 3 residues before the CDR3 boundary, so the rest is inferred from the germline J gene. V and J are TRBV10-2 and TRBJ2-1, with 8 bases identical to TRBD2. V dropped 6 bases and J dropped 7; count of bases not matched to a gene: 8. CDR1 is WSHSY, CDR2 SAAADI, per germline. This CDR3 spans 14 amino acids. The CDR3 sequence is CASRESGSGNEQFF. The covered CDR3 bases are TGCGCCAGCAGGGAGAGCGGGAGCGGAAATGAG.

This clone was observed many times. Read data end 3 residues before the CDR3 end; the end is taken from the germline J gene. J is TRBJ2-1 and V is TRBV20-1; TRBD2 matches at 11 bases. The CDR3 consists of 14 residues. Losses at the gene ends were 3 bases for V and 6 bases for J; bases not matched to a gene: 4. Germline V gives CDR1 DFQATT, CDR2 SNEGSKA (reference sequence). The DNA read from the CDR3 is TGCAGTGCTAGTGGGCTAGCGGGGGGCAATGAG. It encodes CSASGLAGGNE. The entire CDR3 sequence reads CSASGLAGGNEQFF.

There are many counts of this clone. The read is 3 residues too short to cover the CDR3 end, so that end is filled in from the germline J gene. This chain joins TRBV7-1 and TRBJ2-1; the match to TRBD2 covers 10 bases. Being an ORF, TRBV7-1 has a function that is uncertain. Losses at the gene ends were 3 bases for V and 6 bases for J; bases not matched to a gene: 20. The CDR3 length is 20 residues. Incomplete CDR3 DNA: TGTGCCAGCAGCTCCTGGGGGCCTAGCGGGAGTCGAACGGCTGGCAATGAG. Translating gives CASSSWGPSGSRTAGNE. The full CDR3 sequence reads CASSSWGPSGSRTAGNEQFF.

In its sample, this clone was seen many times. Read coverage stops 3 residues before the CDR3 terminus; the germline J gene supplies the remainder. This rearrangement joins TRBV5-1 to TRBJ2-3; maybe TRBD1 (5 bases). The CDR3 is 17 amino acids. Trimming removed 0 bases from V and 4 bases from J, with 18 bases in between. The V gene's germline CDR1 is SGHRS and CDR2 YFSETQ. The CDR3 protein is CASSLAVVGPRADTQYF. CDR3 DNA (partial): TGCGCCAGCAGCTTGGCCGTGGTGGGGCCCCGCGCAGATACG.

This clone was seen at least ten times. The read stops 3 residues short of the end of the CDR3; the missing end is completed from the germline J gene. The chain combines TRBV30 with TRBJ1-1; D possibly corresponds to TRBD1 (6 bases). Germline-derived CDR1 and CDR2 are GTSNPN and SVGIG (reference sequence). The length of the CDR3 is 10 residues. The CDR3 here is CAFLGAAAFF. The CDR3 bases that were read are TGTGCCTTCCTGGGGGCGGCA.

Ten or more counts support this clone. The CDR3 is cut off 3 residues early in the read; its end comes from the germline J gene. V is TRBV10-3 and J is TRBJ1-2, with a tentative D call TRBD1 (6 bases). CDR1 ENHRY and CDR2 SYGVKD come from the germline V gene. V lost 0 bases and J 6 bases, leaving 8 bases between the germline ends. CDR3 length: 13 amino acids. The CDR3 loop reads CAISESQGDGYTF. CDR3 DNA (partial): TGTGCCATCAGTGAGTCACAGGGAGATGGC.

About this clone: Read coverage stops 3 residues before the CDR3 terminus; the germline J gene supplies the remainder. This chain connects TRBV6-2 or TRBV6-3 to TRBJ2-3; 9 positions agree with TRBD2. Germline values: CDR1 MNHEY, CDR2 SVGEGT. This CDR3 has 16 residues. The CDR3 DNA, read in part, is TGTGCCAGCAGTTACCGATCGCGGGGGGGCCCCGAGACG. Translating gives CASSYRSRGGPET. The entire CDR3 sequence reads CASSYRSRGGPETQYF.

This clone was detected a few times. The read terminates 3 residues before the CDR3 end, so the remaining end is supplied by the germline J gene. The chain joins TRBV7-9 to TRBJ1-3; no reliable D call. The germline gives CDR1 SEHNR, CDR2 FQNEAQ (reference sequence). The CDR3 consists of 13 residues. Trimming took 4 bases from V and 6 from J, leaving 10 bases between them. The sequenced part of the CDR3 DNA is TGTGCCAGCAGCTCTAGAACGTCAAACACC. Residues: CASSSRTSNT. The entire CDR3 protein is CASSSRTSNTIYF.

This clone was counted ten times or more. The CDR3 end lies 3 residues beyond the end of the read and is filled in from the germline J gene. The chain has TRBV30 and TRBJ2-7, with a tentative D call TRBD1 (6 bases). The CDR3 runs 13 residues. Looked up from germline, CDR1 is GTSNPN and CDR2 is SVGIG (reference sequence). V gave up 2 bases and J gave up 0 bases, with 8 bases separating them. This CDR3 reads CAWSTDSSYEQYF. Incomplete CDR3 DNA: TGTGCCTGGAGTACGGACAGCTCCTACGAG.

The sample holds many counts of this clone. The CDR3 end lies 3 residues beyond the end of the read and is filled in from the germline J gene. J is TRBJ2-1 and V is TRBV12-5; D not certain. Germline loops: CDR1 LGHNT, CDR2 FRNRAP. CDR3 size: 14 residues. Trimming took off 2 bases at V and 3 bases at J, with 8 bases between the two ends. CDR3 protein: CASGLSPNYNEQFF. The sequenced part of the CDR3 DNA is TGTGCTAGTGGTTTGTCCCCCAACTACAATGAG.

This clone was counted ten times or more. The read terminates 3 residues ahead of where the CDR3 ends, so the germline J gene completes it. The chain has TRBV5-1 and TRBJ2-7; 11 positions match TRBD2. Germline V gene sequence: CDR1 SGHRS, CDR2 YFSETQ. After removal of 1 base from V and 5 bases from J, the junction contained 5 bases not matched to a gene. The CDR3 length is 15 residues. CDR3 sequence: CASSLIAGGPDEQYF. Incomplete CDR3 DNA: TGCGCCAGCAGCTTGATAGCGGGAGGGCCCGACGAG.

This clone was counted many times. Read data end 3 residues before the CDR3 end; the end is taken from the germline J gene. The chain joins TRBV2 to TRBJ2-3; D call uncertain. Trimming removed 11 bases at V and 0 bases at J, with 9 bases between. The V gene's germline CDR1 is SNHLY and CDR2 FYNNEI. The CDR3 is 12 amino acids. The CDR3 protein is CAAAYSTDTQYF. The part of the CDR3 DNA that was read is TGTGCCGCGGCGTATAGCACAGATACG. Full variable domain (rest looked up from reference TRBV2 and TRBJ2-3): EPEVTQTPSHQVTQMGQEVILRCVPISNHLYFYWYRQILGQKVEFLVSFYNNEISEKSEIFDDQFSVERPDGSNFTLKIRSTKLEDSAMYFCAAAYSTDTQYFGPGTRLTVL.

As to this clone: The read stops 3 residues short of the end of the CDR3; the missing end is completed from the germline J gene. This chain joins TRBV7-2 and TRBJ2-4; possibly TRBD1 for D (6 bases). Per germline, CDR1 SGHTA and CDR2 FQGNSA. The CDR3 loop spans 13 amino acids. The CDR3 bases that were read are TGTGCCAGCAGCTTGGATGGGGGCGGCGGT. Encoded protein: CASSLDGGGG. The entire CDR3 is CASSLDGGGGQYF.